A selection of T cell receptor beta chains follows, all from one sample in a study of T cell responses to AZD1222 COVID-19 vaccine. The table came from immunoSEQ multiplex PCR; TCRdb's copy has only in-frame clones and leaves some out. This sample carries about 140,000 clones, under 95% of them seen once, and the ten largest clones take about 3%. This sample comprised peripheral blood, obtained on day 0 of AZD1222 vaccination. Receptors originate from an adult in good health. Each CDR3 is given with its conserved first and last residue. A D gene is named only where the DNA matches it firmly.

v_gene	d_gene	j_gene	CDR3aa	CDR3nt
TRBV2	NA	TRBJ2-6	CASSDAGANVLTF	TGTGCCAGCAGCGATGCTGGGGCCAACGTCCTGACTTTC
TRBV6-6	NA	TRBJ2-5	CASSYSKTGTQETQYF	TGTGCCAGCAGTTACTCGAAAACAGGGACCCAAGAGACCCAGTACTTC
TRBV12-3/TRBV12-4	NA	TRBJ1-1	CASHASGPEAFF	TGTGCCAGCCACGCCTCCGGGCCTGAAGCTTTCTTT
TRBV11-2	NA	TRBJ2-4	CASSLDHNGGDIQYF	TGTGCCAGCAGCTTAGACCATAATGGGGGTGACATTCAGTACTTC
TRBV27	NA	TRBJ1-5	CASQNAGYSNQPQHF	TGTGCCAGCCAAAACGCAGGGTATAGCAATCAGCCCCAGCATTTT
TRBV5-1	NA	TRBJ2-7	CASSPVREDEQYF	TGCGCCAGCAGCCCCGTCCGGGAAGACGAGCAGTACTTC
TRBV12-3/TRBV12-4	NA	TRBJ1-3	CASSLQGNTIYF	TGTGCCAGCAGTTTACAGGGGAACACCATATATTTT
TRBV7-3	NA	TRBJ2-5	CASSLTGSWRETQYF	TGTGCCAGCAGCTTAACTGGTTCCTGGCGGGAGACCCAGTACTTC
TRBV6-5	NA	TRBJ2-1	CASLRSKYYNEQFF	TGTGCCAGCCTACGCAGCAAATACTACAATGAGCAGTTCTTC
TRBV6-5	NA	TRBJ2-7	CASSMGTEGPYEQYF	TGTGCCAGCAGTATGGGTACTGAGGGACCTTACGAGCAGTACTTC
TRBV9	NA	TRBJ1-2	CASSVDSGRSYGYTF	TGTGCCAGCAGCGTAGACTCGGGACGGTCCTATGGCTACACCTTC
TRBV11-3	NA	TRBJ2-1	CASGLGSYNEQFF	TGTGCCAGCGGGCTCGGCTCATACAATGAGCAGTTCTTC
TRBV18	NA	TRBJ2-5	CASSPPSRVETQYF	TGTGCCAGCTCACCACCATCCAGGGTTGAGACCCAGTACTTC
TRBV2	TRBD1	TRBJ1-5	CASSGTGNQPQHF	TGTGCCAGCAGCGGGACAGGGAATCAGCCCCAGCATTTT
TRBV5-1	NA	TRBJ1-1	CASSLDSPSQAFF	TGCGCCAGCAGTCTGGACAGTCCCTCCCAAGCTTTCTTT
TRBV5-1	NA	TRBJ2-1	CASSLGEQGWGNEQFF	TGCGCCAGCAGCTTGGGGGAACAGGGATGGGGCAATGAGCAGTTCTTC
TRBV19	NA	TRBJ1-5	CASSFVELNQPQHF	TGTGCCAGTAGTTTCGTAGAACTAAATCAGCCCCAGCATTTT
TRBV7-8	TRBD1	TRBJ1-2	CASSSGQGNYGYTF	TGTGCCAGCAGCTCGGGACAGGGAAACTATGGCTACACCTTC